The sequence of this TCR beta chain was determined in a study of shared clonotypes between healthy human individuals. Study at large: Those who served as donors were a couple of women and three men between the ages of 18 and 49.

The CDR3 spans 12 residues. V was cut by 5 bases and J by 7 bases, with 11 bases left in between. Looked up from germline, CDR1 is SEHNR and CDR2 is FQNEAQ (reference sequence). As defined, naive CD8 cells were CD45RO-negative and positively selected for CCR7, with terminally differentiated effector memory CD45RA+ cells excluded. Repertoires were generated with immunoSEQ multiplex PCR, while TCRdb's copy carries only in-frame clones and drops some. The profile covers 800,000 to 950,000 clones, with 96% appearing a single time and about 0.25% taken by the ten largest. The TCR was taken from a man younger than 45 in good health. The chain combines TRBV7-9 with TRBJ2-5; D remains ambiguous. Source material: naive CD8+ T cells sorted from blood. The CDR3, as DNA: TGTGCCAGCAGCCGGACCGGTGGGACCCAGTACTTC. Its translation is CASSRTGGTQYF.